These T cell receptor beta chains were read from a single sample in a study of regulatory T cells in long-lasting Graves disease. MiXCR was run by TCRdb on the multiplex PCR reads, yielding one entry per CDR3 protein. The data contain more than 350,000 distinct CDR3 sequences, 14% to 15% of them singletons. These data were also filed under a second study, of T cells in Graves' hyperthyroidism and ophthalmopathy.

The sample here was peripheral blood mononuclear cells (PBMCs), taken at new diagnosis, from a patient treated with antithyroid drugs. These receptors all come from a woman aged 30 to 39 with Graves disease. Each CDR3 is given with its conserved first and last residue. The D gene is left open where the match is weak. A clone size is listed for some rows: how often the clone was seen (once, few, many), or a class if it is expanded.

clone_size,j_call,d_call,v_call,cdr3_nt,cdr3_aa
few,TRBJ2-1,TRBD2,TRBV10-3,TGTGCCATCAGTGAGACAGCGGGATGGGCGGGAAATGAGCAGTTCTTC,CAISETAGWAGNEQFF
many,TRBJ2-7,.,TRBV6-5,TGTGCCAGCAGTTCCCGCCAGGTGCCTTCCCACGAGCAGTACTTC,CASSSRQVPSHEQYF
few,TRBJ2-7,TRBD2,TRBV7-2,TGTGCCAGCAGCTTAGTGGGGGGAGGGTCCCCGGAGCAGTACTTC,CASSLVGGGSPEQYF
.,TRBJ2-3,TRBD1,TRBV5-6,TGTGCCAGCAGCTTGGGGACAGGTACGCAGTATTTT,CASSLGTGTQYF
many,TRBJ2-3,TRBD2,TRBV6-2/TRBV6-3,TGTGCCAGCAGAAAGATCCCACCGGGACTACAACGGGGTACGCAGTATTTT,CASRKIPPGLQRGTQYF
many,TRBJ2-1,.,TRBV7-9,TGTGCCAGCAGCACCCAGAACATTAGCGTCTCCTACAATGAGCAGTTCTTC,CASSTQNISVSYNEQFF
many,TRBJ1-1,.,TRBV3-1,TGTGCCAGCAGCCGCTGGGAGGGCGCTGGGGGCACTGAAGCTTTCTTT,CASSRWEGAGGTEAFF
few,TRBJ2-1,TRBD2,TRBV27,TGTGCCAGCAGTTTAGATAGCGGGAGTCATGAGCAGTTCTTC,CASSLDSGSHEQFF
many,TRBJ2-2,.,TRBV11-2,TGTGCCAGCAGCTTAAGCTGGGGAACGGCGACCGGGGAGCTGTTTTTT,CASSLSWGTATGELFF
.,TRBJ2-3,TRBD2,TRBV11-3,TGTGCCAGCAGCTCAGGACTAGCGGGAGTTGGGTTCGGAGATACGCAGTATTTT,CASSSGLAGVGFGDTQYF
few,TRBJ2-1,.,TRBV12-3/TRBV12-4,TGTGCCAGCAGTACCCCCTGGGGGGCGGAGGCCTACAATGAGCAGTTCTTC,CASSTPWGAEAYNEQFF
.,TRBJ2-7,.,TRBV19,TGTGCCAGTAGTATAGAACGGTCCGATTCAAGCGAGCAGTACTTC,CASSIERSDSSEQYF
many,TRBJ2-3,TRBD2,TRBV11-1,TGTGCCAGCAGCCTTGGGGGGGACTCCACAGATACGCAGTATTTT,CASSLGGDSTDTQYF
many,TRBJ1-5,.,TRBV27,TGTGCCAGCAGTTTAGGGACAAATCAGCCCCAGCATTTT,CASSLGTNQPQHF
many,TRBJ1-4,.,TRBV18,TGTGCCAGCTCACCACCGAGGACAGATATATCTGAAAAACTGTTTTTT,CASSPPRTDISEKLFF
.,TRBJ2-7,TRBD2,TRBV12-5,TGTGCTAGTGGTTTGAAGGTCGCCGGGGCAGCGGGATTCTACGAGCAGTACTTC,CASGLKVAGAAGFYEQYF
many,TRBJ2-2,.,TRBV24-1,TGTGCCACCGCCCGTTTCACCGGGGAGCTGTTTTTT,CATARFTGELFF
many,TRBJ2-2,.,TRBV11-3,TGTGCCAGCAGCTTAGACGGGATTACCGGGGAGCTGTTTTTT,CASSLDGITGELFF
.,TRBJ1-6,.,TRBV27,TGTGCCAGCAGTGACAGGCTAACCTATAATTCACCCCTCCACTTT,CASSDRLTYNSPLHF
.,TRBJ1-3,.,TRBV3-1,TGTGCCAGCAGCCAAGTTACTGTTGGAAACACCATATATTTT,CASSQVTVGNTIYF
many,TRBJ2-2,TRBD2,TRBV2,TGTGCCAGCAGTATGGGACTAGCGGGAGGAGAGAACACCGGGGAGCTGTTTTTT,CASSMGLAGGENTGELFF
many,TRBJ1-1,TRBD1,TRBV11-3,TGTGCCAGCAGCCCCGACAGGGGATACACTGAAGCTTTCTTT,CASSPDRGYTEAFF
many,TRBJ2-7,.,TRBV20-1,TGCAGTGCCCCGGCGAAGCCTCGACTTTTCGCCGAGCAGTACTTC,CSAPAKPRLFAEQYF
few,TRBJ1-1,.,TRBV28,TGTGCCAGCAGTTTGGCGCTTCATATGCCTGAAGCTTTCTTT,CASSLALHMPEAFF
.,TRBJ1-1,.,TRBV19,TGTGCCAGAAAGCCCCCCCCGACGGTGAACACTGAAGCTTTCTTT,CARKPPPTVNTEAFF